The present entry profiles one T cell receptor beta chain with its context. The antigen this receptor binds is unknown. Base qualities were left out, and no much larger clone turns up one base away. The data are from a study of blood T cell repertoires in COVID-19 (dated by TCRdb to the early 2020s). Background for the entire study: Samples from collaborators originated in the United States, Italy and Spain and spanned both the acute and convalescent phases of COVID-19. The repertoires were released in a freely available public database intended as a resource for research on the immune response to SARS-CoV-2. Samples were obtained from the ongoing ImmuneRACE study (first 160 participants) and from over 1,000 subjects provided by 6 global collaborators. The prospective study material was composed of cDNA or gDNA derived from T cells, B-cell-depleted T cells, or PBMCs. HLA class I and class II types, where available, came from metadata supplied by the sample provider rather than from assay-based typing. Subjects who had been exposed to COVID-19, were actively infected with it, or had recovered from it provided the deeply sampled blood TCRbeta repertoires that made up the dataset. Nearly every sample came with metadata listing a de-identified subject ID, COVID-19 status, age in years and sex.

Summary of the overall study and its limitations: How much clinical and demographic metadata was included differed by source and by participant, and the metadata was provided uncurated.

TCRbeta CDR3 regions were amplified from genomic DNA by means of the immunoSEQ Assay, a bias-controlled multiplex PCR. Turning to the authors' computational methods: The number of nucleated cells in each sample was estimated by amplification of reference gene primers within the assay. To quantify the absolute abundance of each unique TCRbeta CDR3 rearrangement, sequence reads were collapsed and filtered. For each sample, productive Simpson clonality was calculated as the square root of Simpson's diversity index across productive rearrangements. TCRdb limited this immuneACCESS table to in-frame rearrangements with V and J called. A share of clones is missing; checked studies link under half to unresolved V genes, and the rest is unexplained. That table is the source of V, J and clone size, and D and trimming were worked out from the DNA. The sample table lists about 360,000 clones, about 90% of them with a count of one. Clones ranked in the top ten supply 1.3% of the sample.

Participants in the prospective study were aged roughly 18 to 90 years, lived in about two dozen United States geographic areas, and enrolled through a virtual design. In the prospective study, cohorts were assigned on the basis of participant-reported clinical history obtained from a screening survey and a study questionnaire. Recovered participants in ImmuneRACE Cohort 3 were defined as having two consecutive negative NP/OP PCR tests, clearance from a healthcare professional, or resolution of symptoms. Each participant in the prospective study had whole blood, serum and a nasopharyngeal or oropharyngeal swab collected by mobile phlebotomists. Additional blood draws and questionnaires over a 2-month period could optionally be provided by prospective study participants. Blood samples from the prospective study were shipped frozen or at room temperature prior to DNA extraction. V is shortened by 5 bases, J by 7 bases, and the region joining them spans 14 bases. The CDR3 has 13 amino acids, counting the end cysteine and phenylalanine. Here the CDR3 DNA is all that survives: 39 bases in frame from base 1.

This receptor was obtained from a man aged 25 to 40 who had recovered from COVID-19. The chain is made from TRBV12-3 or TRBV12-4 and TRBJ1-2; a weak D assignment points to TRBD1 (6 bases agree). Sequences were obtained from PBMCs or T cells enriched from blood (not recorded which). The DNA reads TGTGCCAGCAGTCGCGACAGGAATTTTGGCTACACCTTC. This yields the protein CASSRDRNFGYTF.